Detailed here is one TCR beta chain. Measured with immunoSEQ multiplex PCR; TCRdb has only the in-frame clones, and not every one. The table includes roughly 11,000 clones, 65% to 90% detected once. Treatment specified: preoperative locoregional IRX-2 cytokine immunotherapy. Patients received preoperative, locoregional IRX-2 cytokine immunotherapy in a phase Ib study. This entry belongs to a study of preoperative IRX-2 immunotherapy in early breast cancer. CDR3 size: 16 residues. V shed 4 bases and J 2 bases; nucleotides not matched to a gene: 8. Germline values: CDR1 SGHRS, CDR2 YFSETQ. The clonotype comes from a human donor with breast cancer. The chain joins TRBV5-1 to TRBJ1-1; TRBD1 agrees at 10 bases. The sample here was lymph node tissue, taken before IRX-2 immunotherapy. CDR3 DNA: TGCGCCAGCAGCACATGGACAGGGGGATATAACACTGAAGCTTTCTTT. Translating it yields CASSTWTGGYNTEAFF.